The 18 T cell receptor beta chains below come from one sample, sequenced in a study of T cells in women clearing cervical HPV infection (dated 2018 in TCRdb). The library was generated by the immunoSEQ multiplex PCR assay. Not all clones reach the TCRdb copy of this immuneACCESS table, which keeps in-frame sequences only. Checked studies attribute under half of the gap to unresolved V genes and leave the rest unexplained. Per the sample table, the count is some 41,000 clones. The ten largest clones take up 5.8% of the sample. The sequencing input was blood buffy coat. The source is a woman aged 18 to 75 with a cervical HPV16 infection that either progressed to CIN3+ or cleared (not recorded which).

A note on this clone: The sequenced fragment ends 3 residues before the CDR3 boundary, so the rest is inferred from the germline J gene. The genes are TRBV27 and TRBJ2-7; D is perhaps TRBD1 (6 bases). Trimming left V 6 bases short and J 3 bases short, with 15 bases between. The CDR3 covers 14 residues. Germline V gene sequence: CDR1 MNHEY, CDR2 SMNVEV (reference sequence). The part of the CDR3 DNA that was read is TGTGCCAGCAGCCTCAGGGGTGCGAACTACGAG. The encoded protein is CASSLRGANYE. The entire CDR3 reads CASSLRGANYEQYF.

Concerning this clone: The read falls 3 residues short of the CDR3 end, and the missing part is taken from the germline J gene. Other DNA sequences in this specimen translate into the identical CDR3. The chain couples TRBV19 to TRBJ2-1, with TRBD1 matching 8 bases. The CDR3 totals 14 residues. Germline assignment: CDR1 LNHDA and CDR2 SQIVND (reference sequence). V lost 5 bases, J lost 6 bases, and 6 bases stayed unmatched. CDR3 residues: CASSPQGTGNEQFF. The covered CDR3 bases are TGTGCCAGTAGTCCCCAGGGGACAGGCAATGAG.

Comments on this clone: One junction end does not reproduce the germline sequence, and a read error may be involved. The CDR3 is cut off 3 residues early in the read; its end comes from the germline J gene. The V and J genes are TRBV20-1 and TRBJ2-7; 9 nucleotides match TRBD2. CDR3 length: 14 residues. Germline assignment: CDR1 DFQATT and CDR2 SNEGSKA (reference sequence). CDR3 region: CSARGLAGHYEQYF. CDR3 DNA (partial): TGCAGTGCCAGAGGTCTAGCGGGGCACTACGAG.

Turning to this clone: The observed sequence ends 3 residues before the CDR3 terminus, with the missing tail filled in from the germline J gene. The chain employs TRBV6-1 and TRBJ1-5, with 7 bases lining up with TRBD1. Trimming at V came to 2 bases and at J to 0 bases, leaving 4 bases not matched to a gene. The CDR3 covers 16 residues. The germline V gene encodes CDR1 MNHNS and CDR2 SASEGT. CDR3 DNA, as far as it was read: TGTGCCAGCAGTGAACAACAGGGGTTTAGCAATCAGCCC. Its translation is CASSEQQGFSNQP. The entire CDR3 protein reads CASSEQQGFSNQPQHF.

In regard to this clone: The CDR3 extends 3 residues past the end of the read, so its final part is completed from the germline J gene. V gene TRBV28 combines with J gene TRBJ2-1; 9 bases are a match to TRBD2. V was pared by 5 bases and J by 1 base, with 9 bases of the junction left unmatched. The CDR3 length is 17 residues. The germline V gene has CDR1 MDHEN and CDR2 SYDVKM. The CDR3 sequence: CASSPSLAGPSYNEQFF. The CDR3 bases that were read are TGTGCCAGCAGTCCCTCCCTAGCGGGACCGTCCTACAATGAG.

With respect to this clone: The junction differs from germline at one of its ends, possibly a read error. The CDR3 end falls 3 residues outside the read, so it is completed with the germline J gene. This same CDR3 is encoded by further DNA sequences in the sample. V gene TRBV5-4 combines with J gene TRBJ1-3; D is uncertain. The CDR3 is 15 residues long. From germline, CDR1 is SGHNT and CDR2 YYREEE (reference sequence). The CDR3 loop reads CASSFGGISGNTIYF. The covered CDR3 bases are TGTGCCAGCAGCTTCGGCGGTATTTCTGGAAACACA.

With respect to this clone: The DNA ends 3 residues before the CDR3 does, and the rest of the CDR3 is filled in from the germline J gene. This chain links TRBV5-8 with TRBJ2-7; D gene uncertain. The CDR3 has 14 residues. From germline, CDR1 is SGHTS and CDR2 YDEGEE. V was trimmed by 1 base and J by 2 bases, leaving 10 bases between them. The CDR3: CASSLPSGPYEQYF. The part of the CDR3 DNA that was read is TGTGCCAGCAGCTTGCCCTCCGGTCCCTACGAG.

Worth noting for this clone: With the read ending 3 residues before the CDR3 end, the germline J gene is used to fill in that end. The chain links TRBV2 to TRBJ2-3; D is unresolved. Germline V gene data show CDR1 as SNHLY and CDR2 as FYNNEI. The CDR3 sequence is 11 residues long. The sequenced CDR3 bases are TGTGCCAGCAGTGTCCACTTGCCG. The encoded protein is CASSVHLP. The entire CDR3 reads CASSVHLPQYF.

Concerning this clone: The read ends 3 residues shy of where the CDR3 ends; the end is completed using the germline J gene. The rearrangement joins TRBV10-3 to TRBJ1-5; 8 nucleotides align to TRBD1. Trimming removed 4 bases from V and 4 bases from J; junction bases left unmatched: 9. CDR3 length: 16 amino acids. CDR1 is ENHRY and CDR2 is SYGVKD in the germline V gene. CDR3 bases read: TGTGCCATCAGTGGGGGACTCGGACAGGGTAATCAGCCC. It specifies CAISGGLGQGNQP. The full-length CDR3 reads as CAISGGLGQGNQPQHF.

To note about this clone: The sequenced fragment ends 3 residues before the CDR3 boundary, so the rest is inferred from the germline J gene. The chain links TRBV2 to TRBJ1-1; 7 bases line up with TRBD1. CDR3 length: 17 amino acids. Germline V CDR1 and CDR2: SNHLY, FYNNEI. Losses at the gene ends were 3 bases for V and 1 base for J; bases not matched to a gene: 11. The sequenced part of the CDR3 DNA is TGTGCCAGCAGTGATCCGCGACAGGGTCCAAGGAACACTGAA. Translating gives CASSDPRQGPRNTE. The entire CDR3 protein reads CASSDPRQGPRNTEAFF.

A word on this clone: The read ends 3 residues shy of where the CDR3 ends; the end is completed using the germline J gene. This sequence joins TRBV5-6 and TRBJ2-1; 11 nucleotides line up with TRBD2. The CDR3 is 15 amino acids. CDR1 SGHDT and CDR2 YYEEEE come from the germline V gene. V lost 4 bases, J lost 5 bases, and 5 bases stayed unmatched. CDR3 DNA (partial): TGTGCCAGCAGCGGTAGCGGGAGGGCTAACAATGAG. It specifies CASSGSGRANNE. The entire CDR3 sequence reads CASSGSGRANNEQFF.

Turning to this clone: The observed sequence ends 3 residues before the CDR3 terminus, with the missing tail filled in from the germline J gene. V usage is TRBV5-4 and J usage is TRBJ2-2; 7 nucleotides line up with TRBD1. This CDR3 has 14 amino acids. Germline CDR1 and CDR2: SGHNT and YYREEE (reference sequence). Trimming at V came to 4 bases and at J to 7 bases, leaving 7 bases not matched to a gene. Partial CDR3 DNA: TGTGCCAGCAGCCCGACAGGGTTGGGCGGGGAG. It encodes CASSPTGLGGE. From start to end, the CDR3 is CASSPTGLGGELFF.

A remark on this clone: The CDR3 end lies 3 residues beyond the end of the read and is filled in from the germline J gene. The V and J genes are TRBV20-1 and TRBJ1-2; TRBD1 matches at 11 bases. Germline V gene sequence: CDR1 DFQATT, CDR2 SNEGSKA (reference sequence). The length of the CDR3 is 15 residues. J gave up 5 bases and V 6 bases, and 11 bases lay outside the gene matches. The part of the CDR3 DNA that was read is TGCAGTGCCGCAAGCCCCCGGGACAGGGGGTATGGC. Translated, it gives CSAASPRDRGYG. The full CDR3 protein is CSAASPRDRGYGYTF.

With regard to this clone: The CDR3 end lies 3 residues beyond the end of the read and is filled in from the germline J gene. The rearrangement links TRBV19 to TRBJ2-5, with 9 bases matching TRBD1. From germline, CDR1 is LNHDA and CDR2 SQIVND (reference sequence). The CDR3 has 18 amino acids. The ends lost 2 bases at V and 1 base at J; junction bases unmatched: 11. The chain's CDR3 is CASSIIGTGTVSQETQYF. The DNA read from the CDR3 is TGTGCCAGTAGTATAATCGGGACAGGGACTGTAAGCCAAGAGACC. The complete variable domain, with remaining parts taken from reference TRBV19 and TRBJ2-5, reads DGGITQSPKYLFRKEGQNVTLSCEQNLNHDAMYWYRQDPGQGLRLIYYSQIVNDFQKGDIAEGYSVSREKKESFPLTVTSAQKNPTAFYLCASSIIGTGTVSQETQYFGPGTRLLVL.

As regards this clone: From the germline J gene comes the end of the CDR3, since the read stops 3 residues before it. Other DNA sequences in the sample encode the same CDR3. This sequence joins TRBV7-2 and TRBJ1-2, with a tentative D call TRBD1 (5 bases). V was cut by 2 bases and J by 7 bases, with 17 bases left in between. The CDR3 contains 15 residues. Germline V gene sequence: CDR1 SGHTA, CDR2 FQGNSA. The covered CDR3 bases are TGTGCCAGCAGCTTAAACGGACAACCGGCGCGTGGC. This gives the protein CASSLNGQPARG. The whole CDR3 sequence reads CASSLNGQPARGYTF.

Regarding this clone: The read ends 3 residues shy of where the CDR3 ends; the end is completed using the germline J gene. The chain recombines TRBV29-1 with TRBJ2-5; D is perhaps TRBD2 (6 bases). CDR3 size: 13 residues. Trimming removed 3 bases at V and 6 bases at J, with 14 bases between. Germline loops: CDR1 SQVTM, CDR2 ANQGSEA. CDR3 DNA, as far as it was read: TGCAGCGTTGAGGTTGGGGGGACGCAGACC. This codes for CSVEVGGTQT. The full-length CDR3 reads as CSVEVGGTQTQYF. The full variable domain, rest sourced from reference TRBV29-1 and TRBJ2-5, is SAVISQKPSRDICQRGTSLTIQCQVDSQVTMMFWYRQQPGQSLTLIATANQGSEATYESGFVIDKFPISRPNLTFSTLTVSNMSPEDSSIYLCSVEVGGTQTQYFGPGTRLLVL.

With regard to this clone: Sequencing ends 3 residues short of the CDR3 end; the germline J gene provides the rest. This sequence joins TRBV5-6 and TRBJ1-1; the match to TRBD1 covers 9 bases. The CDR3 length is 15 residues. Germline lookup yields CDR1 SGHDT and CDR2 YYEEEE. After removal of 0 bases from V and 5 bases from J, the junction contained 5 bases not matched to a gene. CDR3 bases read: TGTGCCAGCAGCTTGGACAGGGGGCGAAGGACTGAA. Translating gives CASSLDRGRRTE. In full, the CDR3 is CASSLDRGRRTEAFF.

About this clone itself: A junction boundary mismatches the germline segment, possibly from a read error. Read coverage stops 3 residues before the CDR3 terminus; the germline J gene supplies the remainder. This rearrangement joins TRBV7-7 to TRBJ2-5; 8 bases map to TRBD1. The CDR3 runs 13 residues. The germline CDR1 and CDR2 sequences are SSHAT and FNYEAQ (reference sequence). The CDR3 protein is CASSSGGGETQYF. The CDR3 bases that were read are TGTGCTAGCAGCTCAGGGGGCGGCGAGACC.